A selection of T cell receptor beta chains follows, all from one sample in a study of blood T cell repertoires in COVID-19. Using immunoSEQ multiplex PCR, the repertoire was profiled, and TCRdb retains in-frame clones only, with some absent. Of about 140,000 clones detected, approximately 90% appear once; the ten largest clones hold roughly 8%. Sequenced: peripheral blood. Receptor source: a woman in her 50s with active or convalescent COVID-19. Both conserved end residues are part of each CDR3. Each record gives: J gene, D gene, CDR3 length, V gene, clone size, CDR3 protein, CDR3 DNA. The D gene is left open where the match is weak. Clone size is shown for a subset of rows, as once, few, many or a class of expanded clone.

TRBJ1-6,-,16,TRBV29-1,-,CSADDCIVKDNSPLHF,TGCAGCGCCGACGACTGTATCGTTAAGGATAATTCACCCCTCCACTTT
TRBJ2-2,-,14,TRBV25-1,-,CASSDARNTGELFF,TGTGCCAGCAGTGACGCCAGAAACACCGGGGAGCTGTTTTTT
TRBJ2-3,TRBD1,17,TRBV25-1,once,CASSEHETGTSTDTQYF,TGTGCCAGCAGTGAACATGAGACAGGGACCAGCACAGATACGCAGTATTTT
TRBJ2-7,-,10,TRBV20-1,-,CSATAYEQYF,TGCAGTGCTACAGCCTACGAGCAGTACTTC
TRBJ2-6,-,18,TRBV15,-,CATSPLQGSLSGANVLTF,TGTGCCACCAGCCCCCTTCAGGGGTCCCTCTCTGGGGCCAACGTCCTGACTTTC
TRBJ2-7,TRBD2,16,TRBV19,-,CASSTLEAGGSYEQYF,TGTGCCAGTAGTACCCTCGAGGCGGGAGGATCCTACGAGCAGTACTTC
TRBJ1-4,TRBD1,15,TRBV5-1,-,CASSLSQGGKEKLFF,TGCGCCAGCAGCCTCTCACAGGGGGGGAAAGAAAAACTGTTTTTT
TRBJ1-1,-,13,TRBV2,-,CASSRQTNTEAFF,TGTGCCAGCAGTAGACAGACGAACACTGAAGCTTTCTTT
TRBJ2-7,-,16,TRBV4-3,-,CASSQDLDYPMDEQYF,TGCGCCAGCAGCCAAGATTTGGACTACCCGATGGACGAGCAGTACTTC
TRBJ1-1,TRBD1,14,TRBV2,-,CASRERGRGTEAFF,TGTGCCAGCAGGGAGAGGGGGCGAGGTACTGAAGCTTTCTTT
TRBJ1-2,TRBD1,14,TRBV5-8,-,CASSLTRTGDTNTF,TGTGCCAGCAGCCTGACCCGGACAGGGGACACTAACACCTTC
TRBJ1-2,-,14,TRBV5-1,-,CASSRDGEVYGYTF,TGCGCCAGCAGCCGGGATGGGGAAGTATATGGCTACACCTTC
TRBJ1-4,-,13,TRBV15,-,CATSTDLHAMAFF,TGTGCCACCAGCACGGACTTACATGCAATGGCTTTTTTT
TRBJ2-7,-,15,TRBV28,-,CASSSTYRNSYEQYF,TGTGCCAGCAGTTCAACCTACAGGAACTCCTACGAGCAGTACTTC
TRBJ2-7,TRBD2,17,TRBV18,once,CASSPLAGTGGSYEQYF,TGTGCCAGCTCACCACTAGCGGGAACGGGGGGATCTTACGAGCAGTACTTC
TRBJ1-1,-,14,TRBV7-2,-,CASSLGTAATEAFF,TGTGCCAGCAGCTTAGGGACAGCCGCTACTGAAGCTTTCTTT
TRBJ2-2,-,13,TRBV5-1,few,CASSLSSSGELFF,TGCGCCAGCAGCTTATCTAGTTCCGGGGAGCTGTTTTTT
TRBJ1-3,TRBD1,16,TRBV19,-,CASSNWDRAYGNTIYF,TGTGCCAGTAGTAACTGGGACAGGGCTTATGGAAACACCATATATTTT
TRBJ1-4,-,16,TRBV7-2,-,CASSLMGQGTNEKLFF,TGTGCCAGCAGCTTAATGGGTCAGGGAACTAATGAAAAACTGTTTTTT
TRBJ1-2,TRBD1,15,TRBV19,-,CASRPTGTEGGGYTF,TGTGCCAGTAGACCTACCGGGACAGAAGGGGGAGGCTACACCTTC
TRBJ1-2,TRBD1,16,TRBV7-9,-,CASSASGTGADYGYTF,TGTGCCAGCAGCGCTTCCGGGACAGGGGCTGACTATGGCTACACCTTC
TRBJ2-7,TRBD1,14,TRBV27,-,CASSRDRAYYEQYF,TGTGCCAGCAGCCGGGACAGGGCGTACTACGAGCAGTACTTC
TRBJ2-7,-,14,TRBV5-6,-,CASSGAGMNYEQYF,TGTGCCAGCAGTGGAGCCGGGATGAACTACGAGCAGTACTTC
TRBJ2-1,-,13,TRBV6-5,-,CASSYFGDNEQFF,TGTGCCAGCAGTTACTTCGGAGACAATGAGCAGTTCTTC
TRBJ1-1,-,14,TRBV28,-,CASSFGGENTEAFF,TGTGCCAGCAGTTTCGGGGGAGAGAACACTGAAGCTTTCTTT
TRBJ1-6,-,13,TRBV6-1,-,CASSDRDNSPLHF,TGTGCCAGCAGTGACAGGGATAATTCACCCCTCCACTTT
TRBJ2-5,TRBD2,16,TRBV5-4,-,CASSPPPAGGGETQYF,TGTGCCAGCAGCCCCCCTCCCGCGGGGGGGGGAGAGACCCAGTACTTC
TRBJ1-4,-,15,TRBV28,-,CASGTLGQANEKLFF,TGTGCCAGTGGTACCTTGGGGCAGGCAAATGAAAAACTGTTTTTT
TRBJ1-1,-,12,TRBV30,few,CAWDRMNTEAFF,TGTGCCTGGGACAGAATGAACACTGAAGCTTTCTTT
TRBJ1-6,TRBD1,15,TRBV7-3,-,CASASGTGFNSPLHF,TGTGCCAGCGCCTCCGGGACAGGATTTAATTCACCCCTCCACTTT
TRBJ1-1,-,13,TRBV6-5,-,CASSSPGYTEAFF,TGTGCCAGCAGTTCACCGGGGTACACTGAAGCTTTCTTT
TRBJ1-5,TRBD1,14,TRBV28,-,CASSQGAVNQPQHF,TGTGCCAGCAGCCAGGGGGCAGTCAATCAGCCCCAGCATTTT
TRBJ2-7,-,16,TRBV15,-,CATSRDRALRGAEQYF,TGTGCCACCAGCAGAGATCGAGCGCTAAGGGGCGCCGAGCAGTACTTC
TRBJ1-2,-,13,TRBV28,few,CASSFSTGTGYTF,TGTGCCAGCAGTTTCTCCACAGGGACGGGCTACACCTTC
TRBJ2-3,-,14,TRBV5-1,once,CASSLTGRADTQYF,TGCGCCAGCAGCTTGACAGGGAGGGCAGATACGCAGTATTTT
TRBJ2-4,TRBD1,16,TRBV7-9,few,CASSGIGRQGLDIQYF,TGTGCCAGCAGCGGGATCGGGAGACAGGGGTTGGACATTCAGTACTTC
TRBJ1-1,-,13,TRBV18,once,CASSDRRNTEAFF,TGTGCCAGTTCCGACAGGAGGAACACTGAAGCTTTCTTT